What follows are 24 T cell receptor beta chains derived from one specimen sequenced in a study of blood T cell repertoires in COVID-19. Produced via immunoSEQ multiplex PCR; TCRdb's table is partial and in-frame only. The repertoire holds about 210,000 clones, with 81% as singletons. The specimen was PBMCs or T cells enriched from blood (not recorded which). All receptors come from a woman aged 50 to 65 with acute COVID-19.

The chain recombines TRBV29-1 with TRBJ2-7, with TRBD1 matching 9 bases. The CDR3 spans 14 residues. The V gene's germline CDR1 is SQVTM and CDR2 ANQGSEA. The V gene end was trimmed by 5 bases and the J gene end by 2 bases; junction bases not matched to a gene: 7. CDR3 region: CSVKPGQGAYEQYF. The CDR3 nucleotides read TGCAGCGTTAAACCGGGACAGGGAGCCTACGAGCAGTACTTC.

V gene TRBV19 combines with J gene TRBJ2-1; 10 bases are a match to TRBD2. The V segment lost 5 bases and the J segment 8 bases; nucleotides outside the gene matches: 6. The CDR3 consists of 14 residues. CDR1 and CDR2 (germline): LNHDA, SQIVND (reference sequence). In DNA form, the CDR3 reads TGTGCCAGTAGTCCGGGACTAGCGAAGGATGAGCAGTTCTTC. This sequence encodes CASSPGLAKDEQFF.

V usage is TRBV7-2 and J usage is TRBJ1-2; D perhaps matches TRBD1 (6 bases). This CDR3 is built from 16 residues. With 1 base removed from V and 4 bases from J, the gap between germline ends came to 16 bases. Germline loops: CDR1 SGHTA, CDR2 FQGNSA. The CDR3 nucleotides are TGTGCCAGCAGCTTAGACAGGGTTCTAAGTGGCTATGGCTACACCTTC. This translates into CASSLDRVLSGYGYTF.

The CDR3 is CASSWGGTGELFF. The CDR3 DNA reads as TGTGCCAGCAGTTGGGGGGGGACCGGGGAGCTGTTTTTT. The V call is TRBV12-3 or TRBV12-4, the J call TRBJ2-2; TRBD2 matches 7 bases. CDR3 length equals 13 residues. V trimming: 4 bases; J trimming: 5 bases; junction bases outside the gene matches: 1.

The J gene is TRBJ2-1, the V gene TRBV11-3, with 10 bases matching TRBD2. This CDR3 has 15 amino acids. The ends lost 2 bases at V and 8 bases at J; junction bases unmatched: 6. Germline assignment: CDR1 SGHNT and CDR2 YENEEA. CDR3 sequence reads: CASSLKTSGTDEQFF. The CDR3 DNA reads TGTGCCAGCAGCTTAAAAACTAGCGGGACTGATGAGCAGTTCTTC. The variable domain in full, with the rest retrieved from reference TRBV11-3 and TRBJ2-1, is EAGVVQSPRYKIIEKKQPVAFWCNPISGHNTLYWYLQNLGQGPELLIRYENEEAVDDSQLPKDRFSAERLKGVDSTLKIQPAELGDSAVYLCASSLKTSGTDEQFFGPGTRLTVL.

The chain joins TRBV12-5 to TRBJ2-5, with TRBD1 as a possible D gene (5 bases). The length of the CDR3 is 12 residues. Trimming left V 1 base short and J 5 bases short, with 5 bases between. Germline CDR1 reads LGHNT; CDR2 reads FRNRAP. The CDR3 DNA reads as TGTGCTAGTGGTTTGGCAGGGGAGACCCAGTACTTC. Encoded protein: CASGLAGETQYF.

The chain carries TRBV9 and TRBJ1-3; a weak D match, TRBD1 (6 bases). V lost 0 bases, J lost 4 bases, and 11 bases lay in between. The CDR3 runs 15 residues. Germline V gives CDR1 SGDLS, CDR2 YYNGEE. The CDR3 is CASSVAQGIGNTIYF. The CDR3 DNA is TGTGCCAGCAGCGTAGCACAGGGAATAGGAAACACCATATATTTT.

V is TRBV5-4 and J is TRBJ2-7; tentatively, D is TRBD2 (5 bases). CDR1 and CDR2 (germline): SGHNT, YYREEE (reference sequence). V was pared by 3 bases and J by 2 bases, with 18 bases between. CDR3 length: 16 residues. For the CDR3, the DNA is TGTGCCAGCAGCTCTCCTTCTCTAGCATCCCCCTACGAGCAGTACTTC. Its translation is CASSSPSLASPYEQYF.

This clone was found many times. The V and J genes are TRBV27 and TRBJ1-2; possible D gene TRBD1, 5 bases. CDR3 size: 16 residues. The V gene lost 0 bases and the J gene lost 4 bases, with 15 bases spanning the gap. CDR1 is MNHEY, CDR2 SMNVEV, per germline (reference sequence). This CDR3 reads CASSLSFSGRVYGYTF. CDR3 DNA sequence: TGTGCCAGCAGTTTATCGTTCTCGGGCAGGGTCTATGGCTACACCTTC.

This clone was counted a few times. The rearrangement joins TRBV11-3 to TRBJ2-3; 7 bases match TRBD1. The germline V gene has CDR1 SGHNT and CDR2 YENEEA. This CDR3 is 16 amino acids long. V was pared by 5 bases and J by 1 base, with 9 bases of the junction left unmatched. CDR3 nucleotide sequence: TGTGCCAGCAGCCCTTCACAGGGGTCCGGCACAGATACGCAGTATTTT. Encoded protein: CASSPSQGSGTDTQYF.

The gene calls are TRBV5-5 and TRBJ2-3; 7 bases fit TRBD1. V shed 4 bases, J shed 2 bases, and the junction held 10 bases outside the gene matches. The CDR3 has 16 amino acids. CDR1 and CDR2 from the germline V gene are SGHKS and YYEKEE (reference sequence). The CDR3: CASSPRGQFNTDTQYF. In nucleotides, the CDR3 is TGTGCCAGCAGCCCCCGGGGACAGTTCAACACAGATACGCAGTATTTT.

The CDR3 sequence: CASKTGGHEQYF. The CDR3 DNA is TGTGCCAGCAAGACAGGGGGCCACGAGCAGTACTTC. The chain has TRBV2 and TRBJ2-7, with 10 bases aligning to TRBD1. CDR1 and CDR2 (germline): SNHLY, FYNNEI. The CDR3 loop spans 12 amino acids. Trimming cost V 7 bases and J 5 bases; bases outside gene matches: 2.

The chain couples TRBV7-9 to TRBJ1-3; D call uncertain. The CDR3 has 17 residues. The V gene's germline CDR1 is SEHNR and CDR2 FQNEAQ (reference sequence). Deletions cut 4 bases from V and 0 bases from J, with 16 bases between. The CDR3 bases are TGTGCCAGCAGCTCACGAACAGCCACGAGCTCTGGAAACACCATATATTTT. It codes for CASSSRTATSSGNTIYF.

V usage is TRBV2 and J usage is TRBJ2-2; 13 bases are a match to TRBD2. The germline CDR1 and CDR2 sequences are SNHLY and FYNNEI. V was clipped by 7 bases and J by 4 bases; unmatched bases: 9. The CDR3 spans 17 residues. The CDR3 DNA sequence: TGTGCCAGCACCAAAGGACTAGCGGGAGCCGGCACCGGGGAGCTGTTTTTT. Translating gives CASTKGLAGAGTGELFF.

The sample holds one count of this clone. The genes are TRBV6-4 and TRBJ2-5; 13 positions agree with TRBD2. Unmatched junction bases numbered 7, after V lost 4 bases and J lost 5 bases. The germline CDR1 and CDR2 sequences are MRHNA and SNTAGT. The CDR3 is 16 amino acids. CDR3 bases: TGTGCCAGCAGTGTTACTAGCGGGGGGGCCCAGGAGACCCAGTACTTC. It is translated as CASSVTSGGAQETQYF.

V usage is TRBV5-1 and J usage is TRBJ1-1; D might be TRBD1 (6 bases). The CDR3 is made up of 15 amino acids. V was shortened by 2 bases and J by 4 bases, with 15 bases between the two germline ends. Germline CDR1 SGHRS, CDR2 YFSETQ. CDR3 sequence (DNA): TGCGCCAGCAGCTTCGGGGGGGCGGTCAGCACTGAAGCTTTCTTT. Translated: CASSFGGAVSTEAFF.

The chain combines TRBV5-1 with TRBJ1-1, with 7 bases aligning to TRBD1. Germline V lookup: CDR1 SGHRS, CDR2 YFSETQ. V trimming: 4 bases; J trimming: 1 base; junction bases outside the gene matches: 7. The CDR3 loop spans 15 amino acids. CDR3 nucleotide sequence: TGCGCCAGCAGCCCGTGGGGACAGAAGAACACTGAAGCTTTCTTT. Protein sequence: CASSPWGQKNTEAFF. Supplemented by reference TRBV5-1 and TRBJ1-1, the full variable domain reads KAGVTQTPRYLIKTRGQQVTLSCSPISGHRSVSWYQQTPGQGLQFLFEYFSETQRNKGNFPGRFSGRQFSNSRSEMNVSTLELGDSALYLCASSPWGQKNTEAFFGQGTRLTVV.

The V and J genes are TRBV12-3 or TRBV12-4 and TRBJ1-1; D is possibly TRBD1 (6 bases). The CDR3 loop spans 12 amino acids. Between the trimmed V and J ends, which lost 5 bases and 11 bases, there was a span of 15 bases. The CDR3: CASSQTGPEAFF. The DNA of the CDR3 is TGTGCCAGCAGTCAAACAGGGCCCGAGGCTTTCTTT.

This clone appeared a few times. This chain connects TRBV3-1 (or the pseudogene TRBV3-2) to TRBJ2-2, with D hard to call. The germline CDR1 and CDR2 sequences are LGHDT and YNNKEL (reference sequence). Trimming took off 2 bases at V and 1 base at J, with 5 bases between the two ends. CDR3 length: 14 amino acids. In DNA form, the CDR3 reads TGTGCCAGCAGCCAAACGGGGAACACCGGGGAGCTGTTTTTT. It codes for CASSQTGNTGELFF.

The chain couples TRBV28 to TRBJ2-1, with 7 bases identical to TRBD1. This CDR3 region has 15 residues. The germline V gene encodes CDR1 MDHEN and CDR2 SYDVKM. The ends lost 2 bases at V and 6 bases at J; junction bases unmatched: 7. Written as DNA, the CDR3 is TGTGCCAGCAGTTTAGGGGGAGCAGGGGGCAATGAGCAGTTCTTC. The encoded protein is CASSLGGAGGNEQFF.

The chain uses TRBV19 and TRBJ2-7; possibly TRBD1 for D (6 bases). The V gene lost 5 bases and the J gene lost 3 bases, with 17 bases spanning the gap. There are 15 residues in the CDR3. Per germline, CDR1 LNHDA and CDR2 SQIVND (reference sequence). The CDR3 sequence is CASSGNTGNVYEQYF. DNA of the CDR3: TGTGCCAGTAGTGGGAATACAGGGAACGTCTACGAGCAGTACTTC.

The CDR3 DNA follows: TGCGCCAGCAGTCAAAAGGGACAGGGGGGAGAGACCCAGTACTTC. Its protein is CASSQKGQGGETQYF. V is TRBV23-1 and J is TRBJ2-5; 11 nucleotides agree with TRBD1. TRBV23-1 is an ORF, with its function uncertain. The V and J ends lost 2 bases and 4 bases, in that order; junction bases with no gene match: 3. CDR3 size: 15 residues.

V usage is TRBV7-2 and J usage is TRBJ1-6; 7 positions match TRBD1. J gave up 9 bases and V 6 bases, and 8 bases lay outside the gene matches. This CDR3 has 14 amino acids. Germline V lookup: CDR1 SGHTA, CDR2 FQGNSA. The DNA of the CDR3 is TGTGCCAGCAGTTTACAGGGGTTTCGTTCACCCCTCCACTTT. It yields the protein CASSLQGFRSPLHF.

The chain recombines TRBV7-9 with TRBJ2-1; tentatively, D is TRBD1 (6 bases). The CDR3 runs to 13 residues. Germline-derived CDR1 and CDR2 are SEHNR and FQNEAQ (reference sequence). V shed 0 bases and J shed 8 bases, with 8 bases lying between them. This chain's CDR3 is CASSLAGADEQFF. CDR3 coding DNA: TGTGCCAGCAGCTTAGCGGGGGCCGATGAGCAGTTCTTC.